The 28 T cell receptor beta chains reported below all come from one sample, sequenced in a study of T cells expressing NK-cell markers. TCRdb processed the 5' RACE reads again and assigns one entry to each CDR3 protein, with no DNA. The sample totals 550,000 or so distinct CDR3 sequences. Source material: blood T cells: a sorted CD56 or NKG2C T cell subset, CD4+ or CD8+ T cells, or bulk PBMC T cells (not recorded which). Receptor source: a man aged 18 to 30 in good health.

This chain uses TRBV11-2 with TRBJ2-3; no DNA is available, so the TRBD1 call from TCRdb remains unchecked. CDR3 length: 16 residues. The germline gives CDR1 SGHAT, CDR2 FQNNGV. CDR3 amino acids: CASSPGVGQGTDTQYF.

The chain uses TRBV3-1 and TRBJ2-1. In germline, CDR1 is LGHDT, CDR2 YNNKEL (reference sequence). The CDR3 totals 14 residues. The chain's CDR3 is CASSQVLFPNEQFF.

The chain uses TRBV12-3 or TRBV12-4 and TRBJ2-4; TCRdb reports TRBD1, a call that lacks DNA to check it against. The CDR3 runs to 15 residues. CDR3: CASSTRGRVSNIQYF.

The CDR3 loop reads CAIEVAGELFF. This chain uses TRBV10-3 with TRBJ2-2. The CDR3 is 11 amino acids. Germline CDR1 and CDR2: ENHRY and SYGVKD.

The genes are TRBV25-1 and TRBJ2-3; lacking DNA, the TRBD2 call made by TCRdb goes unchecked. Germline lookup yields CDR1 MGHDK and CDR2 SYGVNS. This CDR3 comprises 15 residues. This chain's CDR3 is CASSRIAAPTDTQYF.

The gene calls are TRBV20-1 and TRBJ1-5; checking the TCRdb D call of TRBD1 is not possible without DNA. This CDR3 region has 13 residues. Germline loops: CDR1 DFQATT, CDR2 SNEGSKA (reference sequence). The CDR3 reads CSAGGQINQPQHF.

The rearrangement links TRBV3-1 to TRBJ2-7; the TCRdb D gene call, TRBD1, has no DNA to confirm it. Germline CDR1 is LGHDT and CDR2 is YNNKEL (reference sequence). The CDR3 spans 11 residues. The CDR3 reads CASSNRGEQYF.

This rearrangement joins TRBV30 to TRBJ2-5; TCRdb proposes TRBD2, but this gene call is untestable without DNA. The CDR3 runs 14 residues. CDR1 is GTSNPN, CDR2 SVGIG, per germline (reference sequence). CDR3 loop: CAWRLAGGPGTQYF.

The chain links TRBV4-1 to TRBJ1-6. The germline gives CDR1 MGHRA, CDR2 YSYEKL. The CDR3 sequence is 13 residues long. CDR3 region: CASSQQGSSPLHF.

The chain links TRBV4-1 to TRBJ2-5; no DNA is available, so the TRBD2 call from TCRdb remains unchecked. Looked up from germline, CDR1 is MGHRA and CDR2 is YSYEKL. CDR3 length equals 16 residues. This CDR3 is CASSQDPGATLGTQYF.

The gene calls are TRBV5-1 and TRBJ2-5; TCRdb's D call, TRBD2, is unchecked because there is no DNA. This CDR3 is built from 17 residues. Germline-derived CDR1 and CDR2 are SGHRS and YFSETQ. The CDR3 is CASSLGAGTRGQETQYF.

J is TRBJ1-5 and V is TRBV29-1; TCRdb proposes TRBD1, but this gene call is untestable without DNA. This CDR3 has 16 residues. CDR1 SQVTM and CDR2 ANQGSEA come from the germline V gene. The CDR3 here is CSVGGTGGSGNQPQHF.

The genes are TRBV20-1 and TRBJ1-1. The CDR3 has 11 residues. Germline V CDR1 and CDR2: DFQATT, SNEGSKA (reference sequence). CDR3 in amino acids: CSALLWTEAFF.

The V call is TRBV7-7, the J call TRBJ2-5; TCRdb indicates TRBD1, and absent DNA this call remains unverified. The germline CDR1 and CDR2 sequences are SSHAT and FNYEAQ (reference sequence). The length of the CDR3 is 14 residues. The chain's CDR3 is CASSAQGRGETQYF. The full variable domain, completed using reference TRBV7-7 and TRBJ2-5, is GAGVSQSPRYKVTKRGQDVTLRCDPISSHATLYWYQQALGQGPEFLTYFNYEAQPDKSGLPSDRFSAERPEGSISTLTIQRTEQRDSAMYRCASSAQGRGETQYFGPGTRLLVL.

V is TRBV4-1 and J is TRBJ2-1; absent DNA, TCRdb's TRBD2 call cannot be checked. This CDR3 is built from 14 residues. Looked up from germline, CDR1 is MGHRA and CDR2 is YSYEKL. CDR3 residues: CASSQALAVNEQFF.

The chain carries TRBV19 and TRBJ2-2. CDR3 length equals 14 residues. The germline CDR1 and CDR2 sequences are LNHDA and SQIVND (reference sequence). CDR3 amino acids: CASSRGQAGGELFF.

This chain connects TRBV20-1 to TRBJ2-5; TCRdb proposes TRBD1, but this gene call is untestable without DNA. CDR1 is DFQATT and CDR2 is SNEGSKA in the germline V gene (reference sequence). There are 14 residues in the CDR3. CDR3: CSAPKTGNVETQYF.

The rearrangement uses TRBV7-8 and TRBJ2-1; TCRdb outputs TRBD2, but without DNA this stays unchecked. The CDR3 runs to 18 residues. CDR1 and CDR2 from the germline V gene are SGHVS and FQNEAQ. The CDR3 reads CASSRGLAGNPSYNEQFF.

This chain links TRBV29-1 with TRBJ2-1; TCRdb's D gene call, TRBD1, goes unchecked for lack of DNA. Germline lookup yields CDR1 SQVTM and CDR2 ANQGSEA. CDR3 length equals 12 residues. CDR3: CSVVILEGGQFF.

This chain links TRBV28 with TRBJ2-4. This CDR3 spans 14 amino acids. CDR1 and CDR2 (germline): MDHEN, SYDVKM. The CDR3 spells CASMMGGTKNIQYF.

V is TRBV4-1 and J is TRBJ2-1; TCRdb reports TRBD2, a call that lacks DNA to check it against. From germline, CDR1 is MGHRA and CDR2 YSYEKL. This CDR3 region has 13 residues. CDR3 region: CASGLAGSNEQFF.

CDR3 amino acids: CASVPQRAQETQYF. The chain joins TRBV2 to TRBJ2-5; TCRdb selects TRBD1, and the lack of DNA leaves this call unchecked. Germline CDR1 SNHLY, CDR2 FYNNEI. CDR3 length: 14 amino acids.

The CDR3 reads CASSLRQGRNQPQHF. The chain couples TRBV12-3 or TRBV12-4 to TRBJ1-5; TCRdb reports TRBD1, a call that lacks DNA to check it against. This CDR3 spans 15 amino acids.

The chain links TRBV27 to TRBJ2-7; TCRdb's D call of TRBD1 is untestable without DNA. Germline loops: CDR1 MNHEY, CDR2 SMNVEV (reference sequence). This CDR3 has 14 residues. The CDR3 is CASSQTQGAREQYF.

The V and J genes are TRBV12-3 or TRBV12-4 and TRBJ2-1. The CDR3 has 13 residues. The CDR3 region is CASSLAGVSEQFF.

The chain employs TRBV9 and TRBJ2-3; without DNA, the TCRdb call of TRBD2 cannot be checked. CDR3 length: 15 residues. Per the germline V gene, CDR1 is SGDLS and CDR2 is YYNGEE. CDR3 in amino acids: CASSPRDYLEDTQYF.

The CDR3 loop reads CASSLDDLGGSTEAFF. The genes are TRBV7-9 and TRBJ1-1. The CDR3 sequence is 16 residues long. Germline CDR1 and CDR2: SEHNR and FQNEAQ (reference sequence).

This chain joins TRBV7-8 and TRBJ2-2; TCRdb reports TRBD1, a call that lacks DNA to check it against. The CDR3 covers 15 residues. The V gene's germline CDR1 is SGHVS and CDR2 FQNEAQ. CDR3 amino acids: CASSLGAGASGELFF. Combining the CDR3 with reference TRBV7-8 and TRBJ2-2 gives the whole variable domain GAGVSQSPRYKVAKRGQDVALRCDPISGHVSLFWYQQALGQGPEFLTYFQNEAQLDKSGLPSDRFFAERPEGSVSTLKIQRTQQEDSAVYLCASSLGAGASGELFFGEGSRLTVL.